This passage covers 28 T cell receptor beta chains from one sample sequenced in a study of T cell responses to AZD1222 COVID-19 vaccine. The method was immunoSEQ multiplex PCR; TCRdb's version includes in-frame clones alone and lacks a portion of them. This table has approximately 150,000 clones, 92% appearing once. Sequencing used peripheral blood, obtained on day 0 of AZD1222 vaccination. These receptors all stem from an adult in good health.

This rearrangement joins TRBV19 to TRBJ2-7; 9 nucleotides match TRBD2. The ends lost 3 bases at V and 4 bases at J; junction bases unmatched: 10. The V gene's germline CDR1 is LNHDA and CDR2 SQIVND (reference sequence). CDR3 length: 16 residues. This CDR3 reads CASSISPSGMGYEQYF. For the CDR3, the DNA is TGTGCCAGTAGTATCTCGCCTAGCGGGATGGGGTACGAGCAGTACTTC.

The DNA of the CDR3 is TGCGCCAGCAGCTTGGGTGGCGGGAGGGCCGCAGATACGCAGTATTTT. Translating gives CASSLGGGRAADTQYF. V usage is TRBV5-1 and J usage is TRBJ2-3, with TRBD2 matching 9 bases. The CDR3 length is 16 residues. The J segment lost 4 bases and the V segment lost 0 bases, leaving 6 bases of the junction unmatched. Germline V gene sequence: CDR1 SGHRS, CDR2 YFSETQ.

The chain recombines TRBV14 with TRBJ2-3; D is unresolved. The CDR3 is 12 amino acids. Germline values: CDR1 SGHDN, CDR2 FVKESK. The V gene lost 6 bases and the J gene lost 4 bases, with 8 bases spanning the gap. The CDR3 nucleotides read TGTGCCAGCAGTTGGGGTGCAGATACGCAGTATTTT. It specifies CASSWGADTQYF.

This rearrangement joins TRBV10-1 to TRBJ1-6; possibly TRBD1 for D (6 bases). Germline V gene data show CDR1 as WNHNN and CDR2 as SYGVQD (reference sequence). V was cut by 11 bases and J by 5 bases, with 22 bases left in between. The CDR3 sequence is 16 residues long. The CDR3 loop reads CAPGCGGGANNSPLHF. In DNA form, the CDR3 reads TGCGCCCCGGGGTGCGGAGGGGGAGCAAATAATTCACCCCTCCACTTT.

The rearrangement joins TRBV4-1 to TRBJ2-5; TRBD2 matches 10 bases. With 6 bases clipped from V and 5 bases from J, the junction kept 9 bases outside the gene matches. Looked up from germline, CDR1 is MGHRA and CDR2 is YSYEKL. This CDR3 is 15 amino acids long. The CDR3 sequence: CASSPSASGGETQYF. DNA for the CDR3: TGCGCCAGCAGTCCTTCGGCTAGCGGGGGTGAGACCCAGTACTTC.

CDR3 loop: CASSSTGWATGELFF. The CDR3 DNA reads as TGTGCCAGTAGCAGCACAGGGTGGGCCACCGGGGAGCTGTTTTTT. The chain employs TRBV19 and TRBJ2-2; weak D call: TRBD1 (6 bases). Germline CDR1 LNHDA, CDR2 SQIVND (reference sequence). The CDR3 runs to 15 residues. V was clipped by 6 bases and J by 4 bases, with 15 bases between them.

This clone was counted only a few times. The V call is TRBV6-5, the J call TRBJ2-2; TRBD2 is a possible D gene (6 bases). The CDR3 length is 14 residues. Germline-derived CDR1 and CDR2 are MNHEY and SVGAGI. Trimming shortened V by 6 bases and J by 0 bases, and 8 bases separated the two germline ends. CDR3 region: CASRGRTNTGELFF. CDR3 nucleotide sequence: TGTGCCAGCAGAGGGAGGACGAACACCGGGGAGCTGTTTTTT.

The V gene is TRBV5-1, the J gene TRBJ1-6; 8 positions match TRBD1. Germline CDR1 is SGHRS and CDR2 is YFSETQ. The CDR3 has 15 residues. The trim removed 0 bases at V and 10 bases at J, leaving 6 bases unmatched. The CDR3 DNA follows: TGCGCCAGCAGCTTGGGGACAGGGAATCGATCACCCCTCCACTTT. Amino acid sequence: CASSLGTGNRSPLHF.

This clone has only a few counts. The rearrangement joins TRBV2 to TRBJ1-1; no firm D call. Germline lookup yields CDR1 SNHLY and CDR2 FYNNEI. V lost 5 bases and J 1 base, leaving 11 bases between the germline ends. This CDR3 has 14 residues. The CDR3 nucleotides read TGTGCCAGCAGTTCTCTTGTGGGGAACACTGAAGCTTTCTTT. Encoded protein: CASSSLVGNTEAFF.

V usage is TRBV10-2 and J usage is TRBJ1-6; 10 nucleotides agree with TRBD1. The germline CDR1 and CDR2 sequences are WSHSY and SAAADI. This CDR3 is 14 amino acids long. J gave up 6 bases and V 6 bases, and 2 bases lay outside the gene matches. The CDR3 nucleotides read TGCGCCAGCAGCGGGGACAGGGGTAATTCACCCCTCCACTTT. This codes for CASSGDRGNSPLHF.

The chain joins TRBV11-2 to TRBJ1-2; 7 nucleotides line up with TRBD1. Per the germline V gene, CDR1 is SGHAT and CDR2 is FQNNGV. With V trimmed by 1 base and J by 4 bases, 9 bases remained unmatched. CDR3 length equals 16 residues. The CDR3 spells CASSLAGDREIYGYTF. The CDR3 DNA is TGTGCCAGCAGCTTAGCGGGCGACAGGGAGATCTATGGCTACACCTTC.

CDR3 loop: CASSRDSWGYGYTF. The CDR3, as DNA: TGTGCCAGCAGCCGGGACTCTTGGGGCTATGGCTACACCTTC. This sequence joins TRBV6-5 and TRBJ1-2; possible D gene TRBD1, 5 bases. CDR1 MNHEY and CDR2 SVGAGI come from the germline V gene. CDR3 size: 14 residues. Trimming took off 6 bases at V and 4 bases at J, with 15 bases between the two ends.

CDR3 bases: TGTGCCAGCAGCCAGAGCGACTATGGCTACACCTTC. Translated: CASSQSDYGYTF. The V and J genes are TRBV11-2 and TRBJ1-2; no definite D call. The CDR3 covers 12 residues. Trimming took off 5 bases at V and 3 bases at J, with 7 bases between the two ends. Germline lookup yields CDR1 SGHAT and CDR2 FQNNGV.

The V call is TRBV7-9, the J call TRBJ2-2; 10 bases are shared with TRBD2. Per the germline V gene, CDR1 is SEHNR and CDR2 is FQNEAQ (reference sequence). The CDR3 runs 15 residues. Trimming took 1 base from V and 4 from J; bases not matched to a gene: 0. In DNA, the CDR3 is TGTGCCAGCAGCTTAGGGACTAGCGGCACCGGGGAGCTGTTTTTT. Its protein product is CASSLGTSGTGELFF.

The sample holds a few counts of this clone. CDR3 nucleotides: TGCGCCAGCAGCCAAGATAACAGCGGGAGGGGGACCCAGTACTTC. Amino acid sequence: CASSQDNSGRGTQYF. V gene TRBV4-1 combines with J gene TRBJ2-5, with 10 bases that match TRBD2. CDR3 size: 15 residues. J was trimmed by 7 bases and V by 0 bases; bases with no gene match: 5. In germline, CDR1 is MGHRA, CDR2 YSYEKL.

This sequence joins TRBV11-3 and TRBJ1-1; D not certain. The CDR3 runs to 13 residues. Germline lookup yields CDR1 SGHNT and CDR2 YENEEA. V lost 2 bases, J lost 1 base, and 5 bases lay in between. This CDR3 reads CASSLYRNTEAFF. The CDR3 DNA sequence: TGTGCCAGCAGCTTATATCGGAACACTGAAGCTTTCTTT.

This sequence joins TRBV2 and TRBJ2-3; 7 bases are shared with TRBD1. This CDR3 is built from 15 residues. The J segment lost 0 bases and the V segment lost 4 bases, leaving 4 bases of the junction unmatched. Germline V gene lookup returns CDR1 SNHLY and CDR2 FYNNEI. In nucleotides, the CDR3 is TGTGCCAGCAGTGTGCAGGGGGTAAGCACAGATACGCAGTATTTT. Protein: CASSVQGVSTDTQYF.

The gene calls are TRBV5-4 and TRBJ2-5; 8 bases are shared with TRBD1. The J segment lost 3 bases and the V segment lost 4 bases, leaving 2 bases of the junction unmatched. The CDR3 runs to 13 residues. Germline V gives CDR1 SGHNT, CDR2 YYREEE (reference sequence). This chain's CDR3 is CASSRDRKETQYF. The CDR3 DNA follows: TGTGCCAGCAGCCGGGACAGGAAAGAGACCCAGTACTTC.

The chain joins TRBV11-2 to TRBJ2-1, with D possibly TRBD2 on 6 matching bases. V lost 1 base and J lost 6, with 16 bases in between. The CDR3 runs 16 residues. The germline V gene has CDR1 SGHAT and CDR2 FQNNGV. The CDR3 region is CASSLVSGLASNEQFF. CDR3 coding DNA: TGTGCCAGCAGCTTAGTGTCCGGTCTAGCGAGCAATGAGCAGTTCTTC.

The chain has TRBV18 and TRBJ2-7, with a possible D match to TRBD1 (5 bases). With 1 base removed from V and 2 bases from J, the gap between germline ends came to 9 bases. The CDR3 is made up of 14 amino acids. Germline loops: CDR1 KGHSH, CDR2 LQKENI. CDR3 residues: CASSPQGNPYEQYF. CDR3 DNA: TGTGCCAGCTCACCACAGGGGAACCCCTACGAGCAGTACTTC.

V and J are TRBV18 and TRBJ2-5; the D gene is possibly TRBD2 (5 bases). This CDR3 has 16 residues. Germline CDR1 and CDR2: KGHSH and LQKENI. V lost 3 bases and J lost 5, with 19 bases in between. CDR3 residues: CASSPGDIATGETQYF. In nucleotides, the CDR3 is TGTGCCAGCTCACCGGGCGATATAGCTACGGGGGAGACCCAGTACTTC.

The chain has TRBV2 and TRBJ1-5; D perhaps matches TRBD1 (5 bases). The germline gives CDR1 SNHLY, CDR2 FYNNEI. The CDR3 is 12 residues long. V was pared by 6 bases and J by 5 bases, with 8 bases between. The CDR3 DNA reads TGTGCCAGCAGGGGGCTGGATCAGCCCCAGCATTTT. It codes for CASRGLDQPQHF.

The chain carries TRBV27 and TRBJ1-5, with a tentative D call TRBD1 (6 bases). CDR1 and CDR2 (germline): MNHEY, SMNVEV (reference sequence). The V end lost 6 bases, the J end lost 1 base, and 13 bases lay between the germline ends. This CDR3 is built from 15 residues. CDR3 nucleotides: TGTGCCAGCAGAGACAGGTTGGGAAGCAATCAGCCCCAGCATTTT. Amino acids: CASRDRLGSNQPQHF.

The chain links TRBV12-5 to TRBJ2-7; 11 bases line up with TRBD2. Germline values: CDR1 LGHNT, CDR2 FRNRAP. The trim removed 5 bases at V and 7 bases at J, leaving 16 bases unmatched. CDR3 size: 17 residues. In DNA form, the CDR3 reads TGTGCTAGTGGTCCGCCCTCACTAGCGGGAGTTCCCAGGGAGCAGTACTTC. Its protein is CASGPPSLAGVPREQYF.

The rearrangement links TRBV5-1 to TRBJ2-3; D is ambiguous. The CDR3 is 13 amino acids. Germline CDR1 SGHRS, CDR2 YFSETQ. The V gene lost 2 bases and the J gene lost 0 bases, with 4 bases spanning the gap. CDR3 region: CASSFSSTDTQYF. In DNA form, the CDR3 reads TGCGCCAGCAGCTTTAGTAGCACAGATACGCAGTATTTT.

The chain joins TRBV5-4 to TRBJ1-5; 8 bases are shared with TRBD1. Trimming at V came to 4 bases and at J to 13 bases, leaving 19 bases not matched to a gene. Germline CDR1 reads SGHNT; CDR2 reads YYREEE (reference sequence). This CDR3 spans 16 amino acids. The CDR3 reads CASSPGPGTGPQSQHF. The CDR3 DNA follows: TGTGCCAGCAGCCCTGGCCCGGGGACAGGCCCCCAGTCGCAGCATTTT.

The chain has TRBV27 and TRBJ2-2; 10 bases match TRBD2. This CDR3 is 18 amino acids long. The germline gives CDR1 MNHEY, CDR2 SMNVEV (reference sequence). V was clipped by 0 bases and J by 8 bases; unmatched bases: 12. The CDR3 region is CASSLSFQLAGSEGELFF. CDR3 bases: TGTGCCAGCAGTTTATCTTTTCAACTAGCGGGGTCAGAGGGGGAGCTGTTTTTT.

The J gene is TRBJ2-7, the V gene TRBV25-1; TRBD2 aligns across 10 bases. Per the germline V gene, CDR1 is MGHDK and CDR2 is SYGVNS. Germline trimming cut 6 bases from V and 5 bases from J; bases unmatched to any gene: 7. The length of the CDR3 is 14 residues. The CDR3 bases are TGTGCCAGCAGAAAAGCGGGGGGGCCCCACGAGCAGTACTTC. Encoded protein: CASRKAGGPHEQYF.